This T cell receptor (beta chain) appears in the sequencing data of a study of blood T cell repertoires in COVID-19. Study background: In each case, the material was cDNA or gDNA derived from T cells, B-cell-depleted T cells, or PBMCs.

Everyone who took part was roughly 18 to 89 years old, and they came from fewer than 25 US areas. Membership in each cohort depended on participant-reported clinical history. The J segment lost 2 bases and the V segment lost 3 bases, leaving 3 bases of the junction unmatched. CDR1 and CDR2 (germline): SGHDT, YYEEEE. The CDR3 length is 16 residues. Profiling relied on immunoSEQ multiplex PCR, and the TCRdb table lists in-frame clones only, not all of them. Of more than 300,000 clones in the sample, roughly 90% were seen once. This clone showed up just a few times. The sample taken for sequencing was PBMCs or T cells enriched from blood (not recorded which). The clonotype comes from a woman in her 30s who had recovered from COVID-19. J is TRBJ2-1 and V is TRBV5-6; TRBD2 aligns across 12 bases. As DNA, the CDR3 is TGTGCCAGCAGCTGGGGACTAGCGGGTACCTACAATGAGCAGTTCTTC. Translation: CASSWGLAGTYNEQFF.